A single sample gave rise to the 13 T cell receptor beta chains below, sequenced in a study of T cell responses to AZD1222 COVID-19 vaccine. TCRdb's copy holds only in-frame clones and misses some; the assay was immunoSEQ multiplex PCR. The sample has around 80,000 clones, 83% seen once; the top ten hold under 1.5%. The source material was peripheral blood, sampled 28 days after the second AZD1222 dose. The receptors originated from an adult who received the AZD1222 COVID-19 vaccine.

The V and J genes are TRBV9 and TRBJ2-7; D may be TRBD1 or TRBD2 (6 bases each). Germline V gene lookup returns CDR1 SGDLS and CDR2 YYNGEE. The CDR3 is 15 residues long. Trimming left V 0 bases short and J 5 bases short, with 15 bases between. Here the CDR3 reads CASSVGGLRGDEQYF. For the CDR3, the DNA is TGTGCCAGCAGCGTAGGGGGACTCAGGGGAGACGAGCAGTACTTC.

This chain uses TRBV29-1 with TRBJ2-3; TRBD2 is a possible D gene (6 bases). Germline V gene sequence: CDR1 SQVTM, CDR2 ANQGSEA. V lost 3 bases, J lost 4 bases, and 11 bases lay in between. The CDR3 covers 13 residues. DNA for the CDR3: TGCAGCGTTGAGTTACTAGCATCAGATACGCAGTATTTT. Translating it yields CSVELLASDTQYF.

A word on this clone: Other DNA sequences in the same sample also yield this CDR3. The chain links TRBV5-5 to TRBJ2-7; D remains unclear. Trimming stripped 1 base from V and 2 bases from J, with 4 bases between. The CDR3 is 12 amino acids. Germline loops: CDR1 SGHKS, CDR2 YYEKEE (reference sequence). CDR3 sequence: CASSLTAYEQYF. CDR3 nucleotide sequence: TGTGCCAGCAGCTTGACAGCCTACGAGCAGTACTTC.

This clone was detected once. The genes are TRBV29-1 and TRBJ1-3, with D uncertain. The germline V gene has CDR1 SQVTM and CDR2 ANQGSEA. This CDR3 spans 14 amino acids. Trimming pared 5 bases from V and 0 bases from J, leaving 11 bases between. The CDR3 protein is CSVSHWDSGNTIYF. DNA of the CDR3: TGCAGCGTTTCACATTGGGACTCTGGAAACACCATATATTTT.

This clone has only a few counts. The gene calls are TRBV27 and TRBJ1-5; D ambiguous. The CDR3 runs 13 residues. The germline V gene encodes CDR1 MNHEY and CDR2 SMNVEV (reference sequence). Trimming left V 6 bases short and J 2 bases short, with 8 bases between. The CDR3 sequence is CASSSEGNQPQHF. CDR3 nucleotides: TGTGCCAGCAGCAGTGAGGGCAATCAGCCCCAGCATTTT.

The chain combines TRBV10-2 with TRBJ1-5; possibly TRBD1 for D (6 bases). This CDR3 comprises 15 residues. Trimming took off 7 bases at V and 3 bases at J, with 16 bases between the two ends. CDR1 WSHSY and CDR2 SAAADI come from the germline V gene. The CDR3 is CASNEGGRYNQPQHF. The CDR3 bases are TGCGCCAGCAACGAGGGGGGAAGGTACAATCAGCCCCAGCATTTT.

The rearrangement links TRBV30 to TRBJ1-1; TRBD1 matches 8 bases. The V segment lost 4 bases and the J segment 6 bases; nucleotides outside the gene matches: 7. Germline V gives CDR1 GTSNPN, CDR2 SVGIG (reference sequence). CDR3 size: 13 residues. For the CDR3, the DNA is TGTGCCTGGACTCGAGACAGGGGTTCTGAAGCTTTCTTT. This gives the protein CAWTRDRGSEAFF.

CDR3 amino acids: CASSLAASSIQETQYF. Written as DNA, the CDR3 is TGTGCCAGCAGCTTGGCGGCTAGCAGCATTCAAGAGACCCAGTACTTC. The rearrangement links TRBV5-4 to TRBJ2-5; a weak D match, TRBD2 (5 bases). Trimming took 0 bases from V and 2 from J, leaving 14 bases between them. This CDR3 comprises 16 residues. The germline gives CDR1 SGHNT, CDR2 YYREEE (reference sequence).

The chain joins TRBV5-4 to TRBJ1-1, with 8 nucleotides matching TRBD1. CDR1 is SGHNT, CDR2 YYREEE, per germline (reference sequence). Losses at the gene ends were 0 bases for V and 4 bases for J; bases not matched to a gene: 2. The CDR3 length is 14 residues. The CDR3 protein is CASSLGTGSTEAFF. Here the CDR3 DNA reads TGTGCCAGCAGCTTGGGGACAGGGAGCACTGAAGCTTTCTTT.

The V call is TRBV28, the J call TRBJ1-1; D call uncertain. This CDR3 is built from 12 residues. Looked up from germline, CDR1 is MDHEN and CDR2 is SYDVKM. Trimming removed 10 bases from V and 8 bases from J, with 17 bases in between. The chain's CDR3 is CATYQRDEEAFF. The CDR3 nucleotides read TGTGCCACTTACCAAAGGGATGAGGAAGCTTTCTTT.

On this clone: One end of the junction fails to match germline, which may point to a read error. This rearrangement joins TRBV5-1 to TRBJ2-7; no clear D. Germline V gene lookup returns CDR1 SGHRS and CDR2 YFSETQ. The CDR3 spans 13 residues. CDR3 nucleotide sequence: TGCGCCAGCCGCTTATCAGTAACGGGCGAGCAGTACTTC. Translation gives CASRLSVTGEQYF.

The genes are TRBV2 and TRBJ2-7, with TRBD1 matching 7 bases. The CDR3 runs to 13 residues. CDR1 and CDR2 (germline): SNHLY, FYNNEI. J was trimmed by 7 bases and V by 4 bases; bases with no gene match: 7. CDR3 bases: TGTGCCAGCAGTGCCGGGACAGACTGGGAGCAGTACTTC. Translation: CASSAGTDWEQYF.

The chain uses TRBV7-9 and TRBJ2-5, with 16 bases fitting TRBD2. The germline V gene has CDR1 SEHNR and CDR2 FQNEAQ (reference sequence). This CDR3 is built from 16 residues. The V gene end was trimmed by 5 bases and the J gene end by 5 bases; junction bases not matched to a gene: 5. CDR3: CASSPGTSGRGETQYF. The DNA for the CDR3 is TGTGCCAGCAGCCCCGGGACTAGCGGGAGGGGGGAGACCCAGTACTTC.